This record looks at one T cell receptor (beta chain) sequence and its context. Using immunoSEQ multiplex PCR, the repertoire was profiled, and TCRdb retains in-frame clones only, with some absent. This sample has about 27,000 clones, with about 85% found just once. This specimen belongs to a study of OX40 agonist ivuxolimab in advanced cancers. Trimming left V 9 bases short and J 3 bases short, with 17 bases between. CDR3 length equals 15 residues. Looked up from germline, CDR1 is SNHLY and CDR2 is FYNNEI. The chain combines TRBV2 with TRBJ2-2; D might be TRBD1 or TRBD2, each matching 5 bases. The sequence was collected from an adult with an advanced solid tumor such as melanoma, head and neck, liver or kidney cancer. This specimen consisted of CD4+ or CD8+ T cells sorted from blood, obtained in a trial of the OX40 agonist ivuxolimab. In DNA, the CDR3 is TGTGCCAGGAGAGGGGCGGCGATGCACACCGGGGAGCTGTTTTTT. This sequence encodes CARRGAAMHTGELFF.